This T cell receptor (beta chain) was recovered during a study of CD8 T cells in ankylosing spondylitis listed by TCRdb under 2017. About the study as a whole: The study profiled T cell receptor beta repertoires in healthy donors and ankylosing spondylitis patients to find disease-linked TCR variants. The whole study cohort included over a hundred healthy donors and roughly 24 ankylosing spondylitis patients. Peripheral blood was sampled, and synovial fluid was additionally collected from ankylosing spondylitis patients.

Sequencing was performed on an Illumina HiSeq 2500. Quantitative 5'-RACE with molecular barcodes was used to prepare TCR beta libraries. In the paper's pipeline: A new computational method based on a probabilistic model of VDJ rearrangement was used to identify disease-linked TCR variants. TCRdb's own reprocessing of the public reads used fastp at Q25 and MiXCR and kept productive beta chains. Rows merge per CDR3 protein into single entries with the most common DNA and genes. These V and J calls rely on TCRdb rather than the paper's analysis. Here the sample has around 230,000 distinct CDR3 sequences; 7% to 10% occur a single time. The ten largest account for approximately 4.8% of the sample. The germline V gene (reference sequence) provides CDR1 DFQATT and CDR2 SNEGSKA. Inclusive of the bounding cysteine and phenylalanine, the CDR3 is 17 residues long. The CDR3 DNA has 51 bases and is translated from base 1.

Concerning this clonotype: The clone's antigen remains unknown. Its ends do not fully match the called genes, so a read error is possible.

Study-level results and caveats: According to the report, matched synovial fluid samples from ankylosing spondylitis patients were significantly enriched for the disease-linked clones. The disease-linked clones showed a CD8+ phenotype and occurred at relatively low frequencies in peripheral blood. A TCR beta motif of about 8 highly homologous amino acid variants appeared characteristic of blood from ankylosing spondylitis patients. Some TCR beta motif variants had previously been reported in synovial fluid and blood of reactive arthritis patients, which suggested common disease-initiation mechanisms.

Sequencing was carried out using blood, either unsorted or a sorted T cell fraction (not recorded which). This TCR derives from a female donor with ankylosing spondylitis or in good health (not recorded which). Here the chain combines TRBV20-1 and TRBJ2-3; 13 central bases correspond to TRBD2. The CDR3 region has the sequence CCAPLTSGRLGADTQYF. The bases read TGCTGTGCTCCCCTGACTAGCGGGAGGCTCGGGGCAGATACGCAGTATTTT.